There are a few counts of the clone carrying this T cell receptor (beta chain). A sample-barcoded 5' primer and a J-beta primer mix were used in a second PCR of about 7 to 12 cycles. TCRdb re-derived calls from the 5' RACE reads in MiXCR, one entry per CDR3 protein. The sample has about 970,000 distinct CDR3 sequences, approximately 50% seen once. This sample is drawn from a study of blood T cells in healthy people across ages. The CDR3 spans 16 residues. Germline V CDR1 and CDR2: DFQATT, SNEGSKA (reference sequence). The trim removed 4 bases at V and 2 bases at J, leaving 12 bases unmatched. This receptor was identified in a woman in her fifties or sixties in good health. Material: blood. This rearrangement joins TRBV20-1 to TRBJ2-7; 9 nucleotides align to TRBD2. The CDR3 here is CSATRDAGGPAYEQYF. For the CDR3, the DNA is TGCAGTGCTACCAGAGATGCGGGAGGGCCGGCCTACGAGCAGTACTTC.